The 20 T cell receptor beta chains given below trace back to one sample, sequenced in a study of Ad26.COV2.S vaccination and SARS-CoV-2 variants. The data were produced by immunoSEQ multiplex PCR, yet TCRdb's version contains in-frame clones alone and is incomplete. The table shows a few hundred thousand clones, with around 90% occurring only once. Treatment here: some 20 received Ad26.COV2.S at low or high dose, single or two shots; roughly five received placebo; per-sample allocation not given. Samples were taken on day 63 after the first vaccine or placebo injection. The starting material was peripheral blood, obtained in a trial of Ad26.COV2.S vaccine versus placebo. The receptors come from a person aged 18-65 years who received the Ad26.COV2.S COVID-19 vaccine or a placebo.

The rearrangement joins TRBV4-2 to TRBJ1-1, with D possibly being TRBD1 (6 bases). Trimming took 1 base from V and 4 from J, leaving 13 bases between them. The CDR3 is 15 residues long. CDR1 and CDR2 (germline): LGHNA, YNFKEQ. The chain's CDR3 is CASSQVVGGRTEAFF. CDR3 sequence (DNA): TGTGCCAGCAGCCAAGTAGTCGGGGGCCGCACTGAAGCTTTCTTT.

The rearrangement uses TRBV19 and TRBJ2-1, with TRBD1 matching 7 bases. This CDR3 has 13 residues. Germline CDR1 and CDR2: LNHDA and SQIVND (reference sequence). Germline trimming cut 5 bases from V and 7 bases from J; bases unmatched to any gene: 5. The CDR3 DNA sequence: TGTGCCAGTAGTTGGGACAGTAGGAATGAGCAGTTCTTC. It yields the protein CASSWDSRNEQFF.

The gene calls are TRBV19 and TRBJ1-2; 9 bases line up with TRBD1. V gave up 7 bases and J gave up 6 bases; unmatched junction bases: 6. Germline V CDR1 and CDR2: LNHDA, SQIVND (reference sequence). The CDR3 contains 13 residues. The CDR3, as DNA: TGTGCCAGTAACGCCGACAGGGGGAATGGCTACACCTTC. Encoded protein: CASNADRGNGYTF.

The chain couples TRBV6-6 to TRBJ2-7; no clear D gene. The CDR3 contains 11 residues. V was cut by 2 bases and J by 7 bases, with 6 bases left in between. CDR1 and CDR2 from the germline V gene are MNHNY and SVGAGI (reference sequence). This CDR3 reads CASSYVREQYF. The DNA of the CDR3 is TGTGCCAGCAGTTACGTACGGGAGCAGTACTTC.

V is TRBV7-2 and J is TRBJ2-1; D gene unclear. V gave up 1 base and J gave up 3 bases, with 10 bases separating them. This CDR3 is 15 amino acids long. Germline V gene data show CDR1 as SGHTA and CDR2 as FQGNSA. In DNA form, the CDR3 reads TGTGCCAGCAGCTTAGAATGGGTGAGCTACAATGAGCAGTTCTTC. Protein: CASSLEWVSYNEQFF.

The V gene is TRBV3-1 (or the pseudogene TRBV3-2), the J gene TRBJ1-1; 7 nucleotides agree with TRBD1. From germline, CDR1 is LGHDT and CDR2 YNNKEL (reference sequence). V shed 2 bases and J 2 bases; nucleotides not matched to a gene: 5. The CDR3 contains 15 residues. The CDR3 bases are TGTGCCAGCAGCCAAATGGACAGGACTAACACTGAAGCTTTCTTT. It is translated as CASSQMDRTNTEAFF.

V and J are TRBV25-1 and TRBJ1-4; TRBD1 agrees at 7 bases. This CDR3 is built from 16 residues. The germline V gene has CDR1 MGHDK and CDR2 SYGVNS. J was trimmed by 3 bases and V by 4 bases; bases with no gene match: 8. CDR3: CASSGDRASPNEKLFF. CDR3 DNA sequence: TGTGCCAGCAGTGGTGACAGGGCATCACCTAATGAAAAACTGTTTTTT.

The chain is built from TRBV25-1 and TRBJ2-3; the D gene is possibly TRBD2 (6 bases). The CDR3 runs 14 residues. Germline CDR1 reads MGHDK; CDR2 reads SYGVNS. V lost 6 bases to trimming and J lost 2 bases, with 12 bases between them. The DNA of the CDR3 is TGTGCCAGCAGCGCCACTAGCTACACAGATACGCAGTATTTT. Amino acid sequence: CASSATSYTDTQYF.

The J gene is TRBJ2-7, the V gene TRBV2, with TRBD1 matching over 7 bases. The V gene's germline CDR1 is SNHLY and CDR2 FYNNEI. This CDR3 spans 13 amino acids. The J segment lost 5 bases and the V segment lost 6 bases, leaving 7 bases of the junction unmatched. This chain's CDR3 is CASSTGAGDEQYF. CDR3 nucleotides: TGTGCCAGCAGCACAGGGGCCGGGGACGAGCAGTACTTC.

The V and J genes are TRBV3-1 (or the pseudogene TRBV3-2) and TRBJ2-1; D not resolved. Per germline, CDR1 LGHDT and CDR2 YNNKEL (reference sequence). CDR3 size: 11 residues. The ends were cut back, 6 bases at V and 3 bases at J, with 3 bases in the middle. The CDR3 reads CASRFYNEQFF. For the CDR3, the DNA is TGTGCCAGCAGATTCTACAATGAGCAGTTCTTC.

The V gene is TRBV15, the J gene TRBJ1-5; a possible D gene is TRBD1 (5 bases). Trimming left V 1 base short and J 4 bases short, with 8 bases between. CDR3 size: 14 residues. Per the germline V gene, CDR1 is LNHNV and CDR2 is YYDKDF (reference sequence). Written as DNA, the CDR3 is TGTGCCACCAGCAGAGGACAGCTTAATCAGCCCCAGCATTTT. Its protein is CATSRGQLNQPQHF.

This chain joins TRBV10-3 and TRBJ1-2; D is ambiguous. The length of the CDR3 is 15 residues. The germline V gene encodes CDR1 ENHRY and CDR2 SYGVKD. Trimming removed 0 bases at V and 6 bases at J, with 14 bases between. CDR3 region: CAISESTGSGDGYTF. CDR3 nucleotide sequence: TGTGCCATCAGTGAGTCGACCGGGTCCGGGGATGGCTACACCTTC.

This clone was recorded once. The J gene is TRBJ2-5, the V gene TRBV11-3; TRBD2 is a possible D gene (6 bases). The CDR3 contains 14 residues. In germline, CDR1 is SGHNT, CDR2 YENEEA. V was cut by 6 bases and J by 7 bases, with 18 bases left in between. The CDR3 reads CASSRGGTFATQYF. Here the CDR3 DNA reads TGTGCCAGCAGTCGCGGAGGGACCTTTGCGACCCAGTACTTC.

CDR3 region: CASRTGGFTEAFF. DNA for the CDR3: TGCGCCAGCAGAACAGGGGGGTTCACTGAAGCTTTCTTT. The V and J genes are TRBV5-1 and TRBJ1-1; TRBD1 matches 8 bases. The CDR3 is 13 residues long. Per the germline V gene, CDR1 is SGHRS and CDR2 is YFSETQ. The V segment lost 5 bases and the J segment 4 bases; nucleotides outside the gene matches: 4.

The rearrangement links TRBV27 to TRBJ2-2; D unclear. Trimming took 5 bases from V and 4 from J, leaving 11 bases between them. This CDR3 comprises 14 residues. The germline V gene encodes CDR1 MNHEY and CDR2 SMNVEV (reference sequence). The CDR3 nucleotides are TGTGCCAGCAGTCCCGATGGACGCACCGGGGAGCTGTTTTTT. Translated, it gives CASSPDGRTGELFF.

The chain recombines TRBV7-2 with TRBJ2-2; possible D gene TRBD1, 5 bases. This CDR3 contains 15 residues. V gave up 4 bases and J gave up 5 bases, with 14 bases separating them. From germline, CDR1 is SGHTA and CDR2 FQGNSA. The CDR3 region has the DNA TGTGCCAGCAGCTCAGGGCAACGACGGACCGGGGAGCTGTTTTTT. Translating gives CASSSGQRRTGELFF. The complete variable domain, with remaining parts taken from reference TRBV7-2 and TRBJ2-2, reads GAGVSQSPSNKVTEKGKDVELRCDPISGHTALYWYRQSLGQGLEFLIYFQGNSAPDKSGLPSDRFSAERTGGSVSTLTIQRTQQEDSAVYLCASSSGQRRTGELFFGEGSRLTVL.

The gene calls are TRBV13 and TRBJ2-7; D is ambiguous. The CDR3 is 13 residues long. The V gene lost 2 bases and the J gene lost 3 bases, with 8 bases spanning the gap. Germline values: CDR1 PRHDT, CDR2 FYEKMQ (reference sequence). CDR3 DNA: TGTGCCAGCAGCTTAATTCAAGACTACGAGCAGTACTTC. It encodes CASSLIQDYEQYF.

The rearrangement uses TRBV5-1 and TRBJ1-2; no clear D gene. The germline CDR1 and CDR2 sequences are SGHRS and YFSETQ. CDR3 size: 14 residues. Trimming stripped 4 bases from V and 1 base from J, with 11 bases between. CDR3 nucleotides: TGCGCCAGCAGCCTCGCACCTTTTAACTATGGCTACACCTTC. It translates to CASSLAPFNYGYTF.

The chain joins TRBV2 to TRBJ1-1; 7 bases agree with TRBD1. From germline, CDR1 is SNHLY and CDR2 FYNNEI. The CDR3 loop spans 15 amino acids. V trimming: 6 bases; J trimming: 4 bases; junction bases outside the gene matches: 11. CDR3 in DNA: TGTGCCAGCAGCAGAATACCAAGGGGGCCCACTGAAGCTTTCTTT. Amino acids: CASSRIPRGPTEAFF.

The V and J genes are TRBV4-3 and TRBJ2-7, with TRBD1 as a possible D gene (5 bases). V gave up 0 bases and J gave up 3 bases, with 12 bases separating them. CDR3 length: 15 residues. The germline gives CDR1 LGHNA, CDR2 YSLEER. The CDR3 is CASSQDVARDYEQYF. CDR3 DNA: TGCGCCAGCAGCCAAGATGTCGCCAGGGACTACGAGCAGTACTTC.